The 13 T cell receptor beta chains listed next were all sequenced from one sample in a study of identical twins. TCRdb ran MiXCR on the 5' RACE reads and lists one entry per CDR3 protein. The sample lists some 790,000 distinct CDR3 sequences, 15% to 20% occurring once. These same data were also listed under a study on T cells expressing NK-cell markers.

Material: PBMCs. The receptors stem from a woman aged 18-29 years in good health.

The chain is built from TRBV7-9 and TRBJ1-1; D perhaps matches TRBD1 (5 bases). Per germline, CDR1 SEHNR and CDR2 FQNEAQ (reference sequence). This CDR3 is built from 14 residues. V was shortened by 5 bases and J by 3 bases, with 13 bases between the two germline ends. The CDR3 DNA sequence: TGTGCCAGCAGCCAACGGGGCGCGGACACTGAAGCTTTCTTT. This codes for CASSQRGADTEAFF.

This clonotype was counted between two and nine times. V usage is TRBV6-5 and J usage is TRBJ1-1, with D hard to call. Germline loops: CDR1 MNHEY, CDR2 SVGAGI. This CDR3 comprises 14 residues. Trimming shortened V by 0 bases and J by 11 bases, and 16 bases separated the two germline ends. The CDR3 loop is CASSYSAAFVWAFF. DNA of the CDR3: TGTGCCAGCAGTTACTCGGCGGCGTTTGTGTGGGCTTTCTTT.

The chain is built from TRBV7-2 and TRBJ2-5, with 11 bases aligning to TRBD2. The CDR3 runs 14 residues. CDR1 and CDR2 (germline): SGHTA, FQGNSA. V lost 7 bases to trimming and J lost 5 bases; unmatched junction nucleotides: 6. CDR3 sequence reads: CASTVAGGRETQYF. The CDR3 coding sequence is TGTGCCAGCACCGTAGCGGGAGGGCGGGAGACCCAGTACTTC.

There are a few counts of this clonotype. The chain has TRBV5-1 and TRBJ2-1; D remains ambiguous. CDR3 length equals 14 residues. Germline-derived CDR1 and CDR2 are SGHRS and YFSETQ. V was shortened by 2 bases and J by 4 bases, with 10 bases between the two germline ends. The CDR3 loop reads CASSFPEAYNEQFF. The DNA of the CDR3 is TGCGCCAGCAGCTTCCCCGAAGCGTACAATGAGCAGTTCTTC. Full variable domain (missing parts from reference TRBV5-1 and TRBJ2-1): KAGVTQTPRYLIKTRGQQVTLSCSPISGHRSVSWYQQTPGQGLQFLFEYFSETQRNKGNFPGRFSGRQFSNSRSEMNVSTLELGDSALYLCASSFPEAYNEQFFGPGTRLTVL.

This clonotype was observed a handful of times. The chain combines TRBV18 with TRBJ2-7; perhaps TRBD2 as D (6 bases). The V gene lost 3 bases and the J gene lost 0 bases, with 12 bases spanning the gap. The length of the CDR3 is 15 residues. Germline lookup yields CDR1 KGHSH and CDR2 LQKENI. The chain's CDR3 is CASSPVRGNSYEQYF. The CDR3 nucleotides are TGTGCCAGCTCACCTGTGCGGGGAAACTCCTACGAGCAGTACTTC.

The chain joins TRBV23-1 to TRBJ2-7; 7 nucleotides agree with TRBD1. TRBV23-1 is placed among ORFs of uncertain function. Unmatched junction bases numbered 16, after V lost 1 base and J lost 1 base. This CDR3 region has 19 residues. The DNA for the CDR3 is TGCGCCAGCAGTCAATGGAGGCCAACCTCCGGGACAGTGTCCTACGAGCAGTACTTC. Its protein product is CASSQWRPTSGTVSYEQYF.

The CDR3 DNA sequence: TGCAGCGTTGAATTATCAGCGGGAGGGCGTTTTGGCTACAATGAGCAGTTCTTC. Translating it yields CSVELSAGGRFGYNEQFF. The J gene is TRBJ2-1, the V gene TRBV29-1, with 10 bases that match TRBD2. CDR3 length: 18 residues. Germline V gene data show CDR1 as SQVTM and CDR2 as ANQGSEA. Trimming removed 2 bases from V and 3 bases from J; junction bases left unmatched: 13.

The rearrangement uses TRBV6-1 and TRBJ2-1, with TRBD1 identical over 7 bases. The CDR3 has 12 residues. Germline values: CDR1 MNHNS, CDR2 SASEGT. Losses at the gene ends were 11 bases for V and 7 bases for J; bases not matched to a gene: 8. CDR3 sequence reads: CAGLDRRNEQFF. CDR3 bases: TGTGCCGGCCTGGACAGGCGAAATGAGCAGTTCTTC.

This chain joins TRBV2 and TRBJ2-4; unclear D gene. This CDR3 has 15 amino acids. Per the germline V gene, CDR1 is SNHLY and CDR2 is FYNNEI. V was shortened by 3 bases and J by 0 bases, with 9 bases between the two germline ends. CDR3 residues: CASSEGRLAKNIQYF. CDR3 DNA: TGTGCCAGCAGTGAGGGCAGGTTAGCCAAAAACATTCAGTACTTC.

The chain employs TRBV20-1 and TRBJ2-7; 10 positions agree with TRBD2. Germline values: CDR1 DFQATT, CDR2 SNEGSKA (reference sequence). The CDR3 totals 14 residues. V lost 1 base, J lost 7 bases, and 7 bases stayed unmatched. This chain's CDR3 is CSARGALAGVEQYF. The CDR3 DNA reads as TGCAGTGCTAGAGGTGCGCTAGCGGGGGTTGAGCAGTACTTC.

The J gene is TRBJ2-7, the V gene TRBV20-1; unclear D gene. The CDR3 is made up of 14 amino acids. The V end lost 2 bases, the J end lost 0 bases, and 11 bases lay between the germline ends. Per the germline V gene, CDR1 is DFQATT and CDR2 is SNEGSKA (reference sequence). CDR3 DNA: TGCAGTGCTAGACCTTGGGAAAGCTCCTACGAGCAGTACTTC. Encoded protein: CSARPWESSYEQYF.

The sample holds a few counts of this clonotype. V and J are TRBV18 and TRBJ1-5; tentative D call: TRBD1 (6 bases). The V gene lost 10 bases and the J gene lost 5 bases, with 15 bases spanning the gap. This CDR3 comprises 13 residues. CDR1 is KGHSH, CDR2 LQKENI, per germline. The CDR3 here is CATAGTQYQPQHF. In DNA, the CDR3 is TGTGCCACCGCCGGGACACAATATCAGCCCCAGCATTTT.

The V call is TRBV10-1, the J call TRBJ1-4; no definite D call. Germline V CDR1 and CDR2: WNHNN, SYGVQD (reference sequence). This CDR3 spans 14 amino acids. V gave up 8 bases and J gave up 8 bases, with 18 bases separating them. The CDR3, as DNA: TGCGCCAGCGGTGCGGGGAGTTGGAACGAAAAACTGTTTTTT. Encoded protein: CASGAGSWNEKLFF.